Listed below are T cell receptor beta chains from one sample, sequenced in a study of cytomegalovirus exposure and HLA in healthy donors. Measured with immunoSEQ multiplex PCR; TCRdb has only the in-frame clones, and not every one. In the table there are 130,000 or so clones, 55% to 80% of which are singletons. Sequenced sample: PBMCs. Receptors were obtained from a woman aged 35 to 49 in good health and CMV-seronegative. The CDR3 runs from the conserved cysteine through the conserved F or W. D genes are given only for firm matches. Clone size, where shown, is once, few, many, or a class for clones that have expanded.

CDR3 length	V gene	J gene	clone size	D gene	CDR3 protein	CDR3 DNA
17	TRBV11-2	TRBJ1-1	.	TRBD1	CASTLGTGGRLGTEAFF	TGTGCCAGCACCTTAGGGACAGGGGGCCGGTTAGGCACTGAAGCTTTCTTT
18	TRBV7-2	TRBJ1-6	.	TRBD1	CASSRLWGQGRYNSPLHF	TGTGCCAGCAGCCGACTTTGGGGACAGGGGCGCTATAATTCACCCCTCCACTTT
14	TRBV6-1	TRBJ1-2	.	TRBD1	CASSGGQGIDGYTF	TGTGCCAGCAGTGGAGGACAGGGGATTGATGGCTACACCTTC
16	TRBV5-4	TRBJ2-1	.	.	CASSLASGGPPNEQFF	TGTGCCAGCAGCTTGGCATCGGGCGGGCCCCCCAATGAGCAGTTCTTC
10	TRBV29-1	TRBJ1-1	.	.	CSVAQGEAFF	TGCAGCGTTGCCCAGGGTGAAGCTTTCTTT
17	TRBV4-3	TRBJ1-3	.	.	CASSQGAQGGSGNTIYF	TGCGCCAGCAGCCAAGGGGCTCAGGGTGGCTCTGGAAACACCATATATTTT
13	TRBV11-3	TRBJ2-7	.	.	CASSFVGRAEQYF	TGTGCCAGCAGCTTCGTAGGCAGGGCCGAGCAGTACTTC
16	TRBV4-1	TRBJ1-1	.	.	CASSQGLGVMNTEAFF	TGCGCCAGCAGCCAAGGCCTAGGGGTTATGAACACTGAAGCTTTCTTT
14	TRBV7-2	TRBJ2-5	.	.	CASSLEGRKETQYF	TGTGCCAGCAGCTTGGAGGGCCGAAAAGAGACCCAGTACTTC
14	TRBV2	TRBJ1-5	few	.	CASSEGQSNQPQHF	TGTGCCAGCAGTGAAGGGCAGAGCAATCAGCCCCAGCATTTT
15	TRBV19	TRBJ1-1	.	TRBD1	CASSIWGTGGTEAFF	TGTGCCAGTAGTATATGGGGCACAGGGGGCACTGAAGCTTTCTTT
14	TRBV11-2	TRBJ1-2	.	TRBD1	CASSSGQGDFGYTF	TGTGCCAGCAGCTCGGGACAGGGGGATTTTGGCTACACCTTC
16	TRBV28	TRBJ1-1	.	TRBD1	CASSPDRFMASTEAFF	TGTGCCAGCAGTCCGGACAGGTTCATGGCAAGCACTGAAGCTTTCTTT
14	TRBV6-1	TRBJ2-1	.	TRBD2	CASWTSGFYNEQFF	TGTGCCAGCTGGACTAGCGGGTTTTACAATGAGCAGTTCTTC
17	TRBV9	TRBJ2-2	.	TRBD1	CASSVVWGQGNTGELFF	TGTGCCAGCAGCGTAGTGTGGGGACAGGGGAACACCGGGGAGCTGTTTTTT
14	TRBV2	TRBJ2-1	.	.	CASRVGGGYNEQFF	TGTGCCAGCAGGGTAGGGGGGGGGTACAATGAGCAGTTCTTC
15	TRBV7-2	TRBJ1-2	few	.	CASSSAVQGLGGYTF	TGTGCCAGCAGCTCCGCAGTGCAGGGACTGGGCGGCTACACCTTC
15	TRBV5-4	TRBJ2-5	few	TRBD2	CASSLYSGGRETQYF	TGTGCCAGCAGCTTATATAGCGGGGGGCGGGAGACCCAGTACTTC
15	TRBV7-9	TRBJ2-3	.	TRBD2	CASSPSGGAADTQYF	TGTGCCAGCAGCCCGAGCGGGGGGGCGGCAGATACGCAGTATTTT
12	TRBV28	TRBJ1-5	.	.	CASSSGLQPQHF	TGTGCCAGCAGCTCCGGACTCCAGCCCCAGCATTTT
14	TRBV29-1	TRBJ2-1	.	TRBD1	CSVGGTGDYNEQFF	TGCAGCGTGGGTGGGACAGGGGATTACAATGAGCAGTTCTTC
15	TRBV5-4	TRBJ2-1	.	.	CASSIEQGRYNEQFF	TGTGCCAGCAGCATAGAACAGGGCCGGTACAATGAGCAGTTCTTC
13	TRBV6-4	TRBJ1-5	.	.	CASSREANQPQHF	TGTGCCAGCTCCCGGGAAGCCAATCAGCCCCAGCATTTT
15	TRBV27	TRBJ2-7	.	TRBD2	CASSLYKGREVEQYF	TGTGCCAGCAGTTTATACAAGGGGCGGGAGGTCGAGCAGTACTTC
17	TRBV5-1	TRBJ2-2	few	.	CASRRGQPETHTGELFF	TGCGCCAGCCGACGAGGACAGCCGGAAACTCACACCGGGGAGCTGTTTTTT
15	TRBV7-2	TRBJ2-3	.	.	CASSLSVLSSGTQYF	TGTGCCAGCAGCTTATCGGTGCTATCCTCCGGTACGCAGTATTTT
16	TRBV19	TRBJ1-5	.	TRBD1	CATRKGTGQSHQPQHF	TGTGCCACCAGAAAAGGTACGGGACAGTCACATCAGCCCCAGCATTTT
15	TRBV7-9	TRBJ1-2	.	.	CASSYSGYPWRGYTF	TGTGCCAGCAGTTACTCAGGGTATCCTTGGCGTGGCTACACCTTC
15	TRBV27	TRBJ2-2	.	.	CASSLSAENTGELFF	TGTGCCAGCAGTTTATCCGCAGAGAACACCGGGGAGCTGTTTTTT
14	TRBV7-3	TRBJ2-1	.	TRBD2	CASSSAGGHNEQFF	TGTGCCAGCAGCTCAGCGGGGGGGCACAATGAGCAGTTCTTC
16	TRBV5-1	TRBJ1-3	few	.	CASSVAPTGDGNTIYF	TGCGCCAGCAGCGTGGCGCCGACAGGAGATGGAAACACCATATATTTT
14	TRBV27	TRBJ1-5	.	TRBD1	CASSWTGGNQPQHF	TGTGCCAGCAGTTGGACAGGGGGCAATCAGCCCCAGCATTTT
16	TRBV7-3	TRBJ2-3	.	TRBD2	CASSPGLAGGTDTQYF	TGTGCCAGCAGCCCAGGACTAGCGGGGGGGACTGATACGCAGTATTTT
13	TRBV6-1	TRBJ2-5	.	TRBD1	CASNEQGRETQYF	TGTGCCAGCAACGAACAGGGGCGGGAGACCCAGTACTTC
12	TRBV10-1	TRBJ2-1	.	.	CAKLGLHNEQFF	TGCGCCAAGCTTGGACTCCACAATGAGCAGTTCTTC
16	TRBV19	TRBJ1-5	few	TRBD1	CASSISRDRGGQPQHF	TGTGCCAGTAGTATTTCTCGGGACAGGGGTGGTCAGCCCCAGCATTTT
17	TRBV5-1	TRBJ2-3	few	.	CASSLGASGPSTDTQYF	TGCGCCAGCAGCTTGGGCGCCAGCGGGCCTAGCACAGATACGCAGTATTTT
17	TRBV19	TRBJ1-1	once	TRBD1	CASSLTGGTFANTEAFF	TGTGCCAGTAGTCTGACAGGGGGCACCTTCGCGAACACTGAAGCTTTCTTT
15	TRBV4-1	TRBJ1-1	.	.	CASSPHRTGDTEAFF	TGCGCCAGCAGCCCACATAGGACGGGGGACACTGAAGCTTTCTTT
14	TRBV10-3	TRBJ1-5	.	.	CAISESSVGQPQHF	TGTGCCATCAGTGAGTCGAGCGTCGGTCAGCCCCAGCATTTT
15	TRBV18	TRBJ1-1	.	.	CASSPRPGGDTEAFF	TGTGCCAGCTCACCACGACCGGGAGGGGACACTGAAGCTTTCTTT
15	TRBV7-2	TRBJ2-1	.	.	CASSFLAPVYNEQFF	TGTGCCAGCAGCTTCCTAGCCCCTGTCTACAATGAGCAGTTCTTC